These 27 T cell receptor beta chains originate from one sample sequenced in a study of cytomegalovirus exposure and HLA in healthy donors. The method was immunoSEQ multiplex PCR; TCRdb's version includes in-frame clones alone and lacks a portion of them. The sample includes about 98,000 clones, around nine tenths of them seen just once. Sequenced: PBMCs. The receptor source for this set is a woman between 25 and 40 years old in good health and CMV-seronegative.

Here the CDR3 DNA reads TGTGCCAGCTCACCACCGGGCAGGGGTAACACTGAAGCTTTCTTT. This encodes CASSPPGRGNTEAFF. The chain joins TRBV18 to TRBJ1-1, with D maybe TRBD1 (6 bases). This CDR3 spans 15 amino acids. V lost 0 bases to trimming and J lost 2 bases, with 10 bases between them. The V gene's germline CDR1 is KGHSH and CDR2 LQKENI.

The chain recombines TRBV28 with TRBJ2-6; D perhaps matches TRBD1 (6 bases). Trimming took 4 bases from V and 2 from J, leaving 12 bases between them. The CDR3 extends over 16 amino acids. Germline V lookup: CDR1 MDHEN, CDR2 SYDVKM. The CDR3 loop reads CASSSQGIAGANVLTF. As DNA, the CDR3 is TGTGCCAGCAGTTCACAGGGAATTGCTGGGGCCAACGTCCTGACTTTC.

The chain has TRBV6-5 and TRBJ1-2; 9 nucleotides match TRBD1. There are 12 residues in the CDR3. After removal of 6 bases from V and 12 bases from J, the junction contained 8 bases not matched to a gene. The germline V gene encodes CDR1 MNHEY and CDR2 SVGAGI. DNA for the CDR3: TGTGCCAGCAGAAAAGGGACAGGGAGGAACACCTTC. Translating gives CASRKGTGRNTF.

This chain connects TRBV19 to TRBJ2-1; the match to TRBD2 covers 7 bases. Trimming cost V 1 base and J 1 base; bases outside gene matches: 4. The CDR3 contains 16 residues. From germline, CDR1 is LNHDA and CDR2 SQIVND (reference sequence). CDR3 in DNA: TGTGCCAGTAGTATAGTGCTAGCGGCTTCCTACAATGAGCAGTTCTTC. This sequence encodes CASSIVLAASYNEQFF.

CDR3 protein: CASSLGTGRLETQYF. The CDR3 coding sequence is TGTGCCAGCAGTCTCGGGACAGGGCGATTGGAGACCCAGTACTTC. The V gene is TRBV6-5, the J gene TRBJ2-5; 9 bases line up with TRBD1. J was trimmed by 5 bases and V by 5 bases; bases with no gene match: 9. The CDR3 consists of 15 residues. Per germline, CDR1 MNHEY and CDR2 SVGAGI.

This clone has just a few counts. This rearrangement joins TRBV7-8 to TRBJ2-7; 8 positions match TRBD2. V dropped 1 base and J dropped 6; count of bases not matched to a gene: 8. The CDR3 spans 15 residues. The germline V gene encodes CDR1 SGHVS and CDR2 FQNEAQ. The DNA for the CDR3 is TGTGCCAGCAGCTTAGGGGGGAGCGGGGGTCTCGAGCAGTACTTC. Translated: CASSLGGSGGLEQYF.

The chain joins TRBV7-2 to TRBJ1-2; D is unclear. Germline V lookup: CDR1 SGHTA, CDR2 FQGNSA. The CDR3 runs 10 residues. Trimming removed 2 bases from V and 12 bases from J, with 7 bases in between. CDR3 region: CASSLTVHTF. For the CDR3, the DNA is TGTGCCAGCAGCTTAACAGTCCACACCTTC. The whole variable domain, filled in from reference TRBV7-2 and TRBJ1-2, reads GAGVSQSPSNKVTEKGKDVELRCDPISGHTALYWYRQSLGQGLEFLIYFQGNSAPDKSGLPSDRFSAERTGGSVSTLTIQRTQQEDSAVYLCASSLTVHTFGSGTRLTVV.

The CDR3 loop is CASSLNAGDIYGYTF. CDR3 coding DNA: TGTGCCAGCAGCTTAAATGCAGGGGACATCTATGGCTACACCTTC. The rearrangement links TRBV7-3 to TRBJ1-2; tentative D call: TRBD1 (6 bases). Trimming took 1 base from V and 4 from J, leaving 13 bases between them. The CDR3 has 15 residues. Per the germline V gene, CDR1 is SGHTA and CDR2 is FQGTGA.

The rearrangement joins TRBV25-1 to TRBJ2-5, with 9 bases lining up with TRBD1. V shed 9 bases and J 2 bases; nucleotides not matched to a gene: 10. This CDR3 contains 15 residues. CDR1 MGHDK and CDR2 SYGVNS come from the germline V gene. The CDR3 nucleotides are TGTGCCAGTGTTTCCGGACAGGGGATTCAAGAGACCCAGTACTTC. It is translated as CASVSGQGIQETQYF.

This clone was observed a few times. CDR3 amino acids: CASSRQLVVGYTF. The CDR3 nucleotides are TGTGCCAGCAGCCGACAACTGGTAGTTGGCTACACCTTC. V is TRBV11-2 and J is TRBJ1-2; D remains unclear. Germline CDR1 reads SGHAT; CDR2 reads FQNNGV. Trimming removed 5 bases at V and 7 bases at J, with 14 bases between. This CDR3 contains 13 residues.

This clone was seen once. The chain combines TRBV7-6 with TRBJ2-6, with D possibly matching TRBD1 (5 bases). Germline CDR1 is SGHVS and CDR2 is FNYEAQ. CDR3 length equals 16 residues. V was cut by 4 bases and J by 3 bases, with 13 bases left in between. In nucleotides, the CDR3 is TGTGCCAGCAGCTCACCGCTGACAGATGGGGCCAACGTCCTGACTTTC. It yields the protein CASSSPLTDGANVLTF.

This rearrangement joins TRBV2 to TRBJ2-1; TRBD1 matches at 11 bases. The germline CDR1 and CDR2 sequences are SNHLY and FYNNEI. With 6 bases clipped from V and 8 bases from J, the junction kept 9 bases outside the gene matches. The CDR3 contains 15 residues. The CDR3 DNA reads as TGTGCCAGCAGCCGGGACAGGGGGGATGTGGATGAGCAGTTCTTC. Translation: CASSRDRGDVDEQFF. Supplemented by reference TRBV2 and TRBJ2-1, the full variable domain reads EPEVTQTPSHQVTQMGQEVILRCVPISNHLYFYWYRQILGQKVEFLVSFYNNEISEKSEIFDDQFSVERPDGSNFTLKIRSTKLEDSAMYFCASSRDRGDVDEQFFGPGTRLTVL.

This chain connects TRBV14 to TRBJ2-5; D remains ambiguous. Trimming removed 6 bases from V and 2 bases from J, with 16 bases in between. The CDR3 consists of 15 residues. The germline V gene encodes CDR1 SGHDN and CDR2 FVKESK. Here the CDR3 reads CASSPQPPRQETQYF. DNA for the CDR3: TGTGCCAGCAGTCCCCAACCCCCGCGGCAAGAGACCCAGTACTTC.

This chain links TRBV2 with TRBJ1-1; D is uncertain. Looked up from germline, CDR1 is SNHLY and CDR2 is FYNNEI. CDR3 length: 11 amino acids. V was shortened by 7 bases and J by 7 bases, with 10 bases between the two germline ends. The CDR3 nucleotides are TGTGCCAGCACCGGGATGGGTGAAGCTTTCTTT. It is translated as CASTGMGEAFF. Full variable domain (missing parts from reference TRBV2 and TRBJ1-1): EPEVTQTPSHQVTQMGQEVILRCVPISNHLYFYWYRQILGQKVEFLVSFYNNEISEKSEIFDDQFSVERPDGSNFTLKIRSTKLEDSAMYFCASTGMGEAFFGQGTRLTVV.

The chain uses TRBV12-5 and TRBJ2-1, with no clear D. The CDR3 consists of 13 residues. Germline CDR1 reads LGHNT; CDR2 reads FRNRAP. Trimming removed 1 base from V and 6 bases from J, with 7 bases in between. CDR3 residues: CASGLDLPNEQFF. In DNA, the CDR3 is TGTGCTAGTGGTTTGGACCTACCCAATGAGCAGTTCTTC. The full variable domain, in which reference TRBV12-5 and TRBJ2-1 provide the parts outside the CDR3, is DARVTQTPRHKVTEMGQEVTMRCQPILGHNTVFWYRQTMMQGLELLAYFRNRAPLDDSGMPKDRFSAEMPDATLATLKIQPSEPRDSAVYFCASGLDLPNEQFFGPGTRLTVL.

The rearrangement joins TRBV4-2 to TRBJ1-2; no clear D. V was shortened by 0 bases and J by 0 bases, with 11 bases between the two germline ends. From germline, CDR1 is LGHNA and CDR2 YNFKEQ. The CDR3 runs 16 residues. The CDR3 DNA sequence: TGTGCCAGCAGCCAAGATGGCGGCAGCACTAACTATGGCTACACCTTC. Translation: CASSQDGGSTNYGYTF.

This chain uses TRBV18 with TRBJ2-7; 13 positions match TRBD2. With V trimmed by 3 bases and J by 2 bases, 7 bases remained unmatched. There are 17 residues in the CDR3. Germline V gene lookup returns CDR1 KGHSH and CDR2 LQKENI. CDR3 DNA: TGTGCCAGCTCACCCGGGACTAGCGGGGCCATCCCCTACGAGCAGTACTTC. Translated: CASSPGTSGAIPYEQYF. Together with reference TRBV18 and TRBJ2-7, the CDR3 gives the full variable domain: NAGVMQNPRHLVRRRGQEARLRCSPMKGHSHVYWYRQLPEEGLKFMVYLQKENIIDESGMPKERFSAEFPKEGPSILRIQQVVRGDSAAYFCASSPGTSGAIPYEQYFGPGTRLTVT.

The chain uses TRBV19 and TRBJ2-1, with TRBD2 matching 8 bases. CDR3 size: 15 residues. Trimming removed 3 bases from V and 8 bases from J; junction bases left unmatched: 9. Germline CDR1 is LNHDA and CDR2 is SQIVND (reference sequence). CDR3 amino acids: CASSIRTGGADEQFF. In nucleotides, the CDR3 is TGTGCCAGTAGTATCAGGACCGGGGGGGCCGATGAGCAGTTCTTC.

This clone was counted a single time. The chain joins TRBV4-2 to TRBJ1-6, with D uncertain. V dropped 1 base and J dropped 9 bases, with 10 bases sitting between them. In germline, CDR1 is LGHNA, CDR2 YNFKEQ. The CDR3 contains 14 residues. CDR3 bases: TGTGCCAGCAGCCAAGTTCTTTCGGGTTCACCCCTCCACTTT. Its protein product is CASSQVLSGSPLHF.

V is TRBV9 and J is TRBJ2-3; the D is unclear. Trimming cost V 3 bases and J 0 bases, with 5 bases left between them. The length of the CDR3 is 13 residues. CDR1 SGDLS and CDR2 YYNGEE come from the germline V gene. The CDR3 reads CASSATSTDTQYF. CDR3 bases: TGTGCCAGCAGCGCCACTAGCACAGATACGCAGTATTTT.

This chain connects TRBV5-8 to TRBJ1-1; perhaps TRBD1 as D (5 bases). The V gene lost 5 bases and the J gene lost 1 base, with 15 bases spanning the gap. The CDR3 is 15 amino acids. Germline-derived CDR1 and CDR2 are SGHTS and YDEGEE. CDR3 region: CASSSFDRWNTEAFF. CDR3 DNA sequence: TGTGCCAGCAGTTCTTTCGACAGATGGAACACTGAAGCTTTCTTT.

The rearrangement joins TRBV19 to TRBJ1-1; 7 bases match TRBD1. Germline CDR1 is LNHDA and CDR2 is SQIVND (reference sequence). The ends lost 1 base at V and 0 bases at J; junction bases unmatched: 5. The CDR3 consists of 16 residues. The CDR3 DNA is TGTGCCAGTAGTATAGTAGGGGGCACTTTGAACACTGAAGCTTTCTTT. It is translated as CASSIVGGTLNTEAFF.

This chain joins TRBV28 and TRBJ2-7; D unclear. Germline V gene lookup returns CDR1 MDHEN and CDR2 SYDVKM. V was cut by 5 bases and J by 3 bases, with 5 bases left in between. The CDR3 contains 11 residues. The CDR3 reads CASSRLYEQYF. The CDR3 DNA follows: TGTGCCAGCAGTCGACTCTACGAGCAGTACTTC.

A single count supports this clone. V and J are TRBV5-1 and TRBJ2-1; 13 bases map to TRBD2. The CDR3 has 18 residues. Trimming cost V 4 bases and J 3 bases; bases outside gene matches: 10. Germline assignment: CDR1 SGHRS and CDR2 YFSETQ. This CDR3 is CASSPGLAGEYRYNEQFF. Written as DNA, the CDR3 is TGCGCCAGCAGCCCCGGACTAGCGGGGGAGTACCGCTACAATGAGCAGTTCTTC.

The V and J genes are TRBV7-2 and TRBJ1-4, with D possibly TRBD1 on 5 matching bases. V dropped 7 bases and J dropped 0 bases, with 9 bases sitting between them. The CDR3 has 14 amino acids. CDR1 and CDR2 (germline): SGHTA, FQGNSA. The CDR3 sequence is CASKRQSTNEKLFF. Here the CDR3 DNA reads TGTGCCAGCAAAAGACAGTCAACTAATGAAAAACTGTTTTTT.

The V gene is TRBV29-1, the J gene TRBJ2-7, with D perhaps TRBD2 (5 bases). Per the germline V gene, CDR1 is SQVTM and CDR2 is ANQGSEA. V was pared by 7 bases and J by 9 bases, with 19 bases between. The CDR3 totals 12 residues. The CDR3 reads CSALKTTEGQYF. The CDR3 coding sequence is TGCAGCGCCTTGAAGACTACCGAGGGGCAGTACTTC.

J is TRBJ1-1 and V is TRBV7-6; possible D gene TRBD1, 6 bases. The CDR3 runs to 13 residues. V gave up 5 bases and J gave up 8 bases, with 15 bases separating them. CDR1 and CDR2 (germline): SGHVS, FNYEAQ. CDR3 DNA sequence: TGTGCCAGCAGCCCTCGGACAGATACCGAAGCTTTCTTT. Encoded protein: CASSPRTDTEAFF.